This T cell receptor beta chain was profiled in a study of T cell responses to AZD1222 COVID-19 vaccine. The V end lost 0 bases, the J end lost 4 bases, and 12 bases lay between the germline ends. The length of the CDR3 is 15 residues. CDR1 is KGHSH and CDR2 is LQKENI in the germline V gene. Points from the study as a whole: Sampling captured repertoires only after the peak T cell response. Baseline serology detected seropositivity in only a handful of AZD1222 recipients. A mostly white British donor set with more females was recruited, and clonal diversity was possibly underestimated. The CD4 TCRs associated with vaccination extended across spike and predominated at 160-218 and 743-854.

Comment on this clone: Antigen unknown.

Clones were sequenced by immunoSEQ multiplex PCR, and TCRdb holds only the in-frame ones, with some missing. Of about 170,000 clones listed, roughly 89% are singletons. This chain uses TRBV18 with TRBJ1-2; possibly TRBD1 for D (6 bases). The sequenced sample was peripheral blood, obtained on day 0 of AZD1222 vaccination. The sequence was obtained from an adult in good health. This chain's CDR3 is CASSPPTGGGYGYTF. CDR3 bases: TGTGCCAGCTCACCACCAACCGGGGGCGGCTATGGCTACACCTTC.